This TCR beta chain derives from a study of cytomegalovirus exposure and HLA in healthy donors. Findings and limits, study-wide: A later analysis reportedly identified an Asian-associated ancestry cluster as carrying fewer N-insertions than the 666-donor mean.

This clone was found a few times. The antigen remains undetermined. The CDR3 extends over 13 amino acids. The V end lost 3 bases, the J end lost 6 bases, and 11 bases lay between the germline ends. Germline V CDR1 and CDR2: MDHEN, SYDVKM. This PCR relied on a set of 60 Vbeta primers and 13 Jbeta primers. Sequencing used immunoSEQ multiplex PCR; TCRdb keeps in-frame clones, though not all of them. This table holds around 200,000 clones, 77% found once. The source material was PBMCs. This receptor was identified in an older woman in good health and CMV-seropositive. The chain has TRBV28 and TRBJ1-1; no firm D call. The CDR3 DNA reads TGTGCCAGCAGTTTGCACGGGTGGGCTGAAGCTTTCTTT. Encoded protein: CASSLHGWAEAFF.